This T cell receptor beta chain was obtained from a study of immune evolution from preneoplasia to lung adenocarcinoma. Germline lookup yields CDR1 SGHRS and CDR2 YFSETQ. The CDR3 has 14 amino acids. Trimming took off 4 bases at V and 0 bases at J, with 5 bases between the two ends. Patients had resection in Japan or China between about 2013 and 2017. Produced via immunoSEQ multiplex PCR; TCRdb's table is partial and in-frame only. The sample consists of around 10,000 clones, over 60% of them appearing once. V gene TRBV5-1 combines with J gene TRBJ1-6; no clear D gene. Sequencing used FFPE minimally invasive lung adenocarcinoma tissue. The sequence was collected from a person aged 70 to 85 with lung adenocarcinoma. Some clones in this sample may be carry-over from other donors' samples. The CDR3 DNA is TGCGCCAGCAGCCCTATCTCCTATAATTCACCCCTCCACTTT. This translates into CASSPISYNSPLHF.